This is a list of T cell receptor beta chains from one sample in a study of T cells after yellow fever vaccination. Via MiXCR, TCRdb re-called the 5' RACE reads, giving one row per CDR3 protein. The sample includes about 47,000 distinct CDR3 sequences, roughly 7.3% of them seen just once. Material: CD8+ T cells sorted from PBMCs, obtained about 2 weeks after the first yellow fever vaccination. The receptors here all came from a young man who received the YFV17D yellow fever vaccine. CDR3s include the opening cysteine and the closing phenylalanine or tryptophan. A D gene is named only where the DNA matches it firmly. Rows give clone size only sometimes, using once, few, many, or a class for an expanded clone.

j_gene	d_gene	abundance	v_gene	CDR3nt	CDR3aa
TRBJ2-2	NA	many	TRBV6-1	TGTGCCAGCAGACAAGGGTTGGCCGGGGAGCTGTTTTTT	CASRQGLAGELFF
TRBJ1-4	NA	many	TRBV12-3/TRBV12-4	TGTGCCAGCAGTGGGGATGAAAAACTGTTTTTT	CASSGDEKLFF
TRBJ1-5	NA	many	TRBV6-1	TGTGCCAGCAGTGACTACCAGGGGATCGATCAGCCCCAGCATTTT	CASSDYQGIDQPQHF
TRBJ1-1	TRBD1	many	TRBV5-1	TGCGCCAGCAGCCATAGGACAGGCTCAAACACTGAAGCTTTCTTT	CASSHRTGSNTEAFF
TRBJ2-1	NA	many	TRBV12-3/TRBV12-4	TGTGCCAGCCGCCTCGACCCATACAATGAGCAGTTCTTC	CASRLDPYNEQFF
TRBJ1-5	TRBD1	many	TRBV20-1	TGCAGTGCTAACCACAGGGGAGGCAATCAGCCCCAGCATTTT	CSANHRGGNQPQHF
TRBJ1-1	NA	many	TRBV7-6	TGTGCCAGCAGCTCCTACGGGACGACCTCTGAAGCTTTCTTT	CASSSYGTTSEAFF
TRBJ2-1	TRBD2	many	TRBV30	TGTGCCTGGGAGGACCGATACTCGGTCGCGGGGGGGCCGGGATTCTTC	CAWEDRYSVAGGPGFF
TRBJ2-5	TRBD2	many	TRBV28	TGTGCCAGCAGTAACGGACTAGGAGTAAAAGAGACCCAGTACTTC	CASSNGLGVKETQYF
TRBJ2-1	NA	many	TRBV4-1	TGCGCCAGCAGCACCCCGGACGAGCAGTTCTTC	CASSTPDEQFF
TRBJ2-7	NA	many	TRBV29-1	TGCAGCGTTGCTACCTCCTACGAGCAGTACTTC	CSVATSYEQYF
TRBJ2-7	TRBD1	NA	TRBV18	TGTGCCAGCTCCCCCGGGACAGGGGGCCCGACCAAATACGAGCAGTACTTC	CASSPGTGGPTKYEQYF
TRBJ2-3	TRBD1	few	TRBV5-1	TGCGCCAGCAGCTTGGCTCAGGGGGCTGCAGATACGCAGTATTTT	CASSLAQGAADTQYF
TRBJ2-1	NA	many	TRBV6-6	TGTGCCAGCAGACTCGGGACCTACAATGAGCAGTTCTTC	CASRLGTYNEQFF
TRBJ2-3	TRBD2	many	TRBV20-1	TGCAGTGCGTGGACTAGCGGGGGGCTCACAGATACGCAGTATTTT	CSAWTSGGLTDTQYF
TRBJ2-1	NA	many	TRBV6-5	TGTGCCAGCAGTTCCTCAAATTCTCCCTACAATGAGCAGTTCTTC	CASSSSNSPYNEQFF
TRBJ2-2	NA	many	TRBV11-2	TGTGCCAGCAGCCTAGGGGGGACACTCGTCTCCGGGCTGTTTTTT	CASSLGGTLVSGLFF
TRBJ2-3	TRBD1	NA	TRBV12-3/TRBV12-4	TGTGCCAGCAGTTTAGCCTCAGCCGGGACAGGGTCTAGCACAGATACGCAGTATTTT	CASSLASAGTGSSTDTQYF
TRBJ1-2	NA	many	TRBV7-3	TGTGCCAGCAGCTTAACAGGGGAGTCTAACTATGGCTACACCTTC	CASSLTGESNYGYTF
TRBJ2-3	NA	few	TRBV27	TGTGCCAGCAACAGCAAGTGGGGGTCCCGCACAGATACGCAGTATTTT	CASNSKWGSRTDTQYF
TRBJ2-7	NA	many	TRBV12-3/TRBV12-4	TGTGCCAGCAGTTCTCTCCAGTCCAGGGATCCCTCCGAGCAGTACTTC	CASSSLQSRDPSEQYF
TRBJ1-6	NA	many	TRBV7-2	TGTGCCAGCAGCCTCGTCCGGGACATAGGGTCACCCCTCCACTTT	CASSLVRDIGSPLHF
TRBJ2-1	TRBD1	many	TRBV4-1	TGCGCCAGCTCCCCCCTCGGGGACAGAGTATACAATGAGCAGTTCTTC	CASSPLGDRVYNEQFF
TRBJ1-1	NA	many	TRBV12-3/TRBV12-4	TGTGCCTCCTTGGTGGGCGCTGAAGCTTTCTTT	CASLVGAEAFF
TRBJ2-2	NA	many	TRBV7-9	TGTGCCAGCAGCGGCCCGGGACAACCATCCACCGGGGAGCTGTTTTTT	CASSGPGQPSTGELFF
TRBJ2-1	TRBD2	many	TRBV6-5	TGTGCCAGCAGTTACGGCCCTGAGCCGGGACTAGATCACAATGAGCAGTTCTTC	CASSYGPEPGLDHNEQFF
TRBJ1-5	NA	many	TRBV6-5	TGTGCCAGCAGTTACGTTCAGGTCCATCAGCCCCAGCATTTT	CASSYVQVHQPQHF
TRBJ1-1	TRBD1	many	TRBV9	TGTGCCAGCAGCTCCTCGACAGGGGCCGCTGAAGCTTTCTTT	CASSSSTGAAEAFF
TRBJ2-7	NA	many	TRBV6-5	TGTGCCAGCAGGACCGTGGGCTACGAGCAGTACTTC	CASRTVGYEQYF
TRBJ2-1	TRBD1	NA	TRBV11-3	TGTGTCAGCAGCTTACGACAGGGGGCTCACAATGAGCAGTTCTTC	CVSSLRQGAHNEQFF
TRBJ2-7	TRBD2	many	TRBV4-2	TGTGCCAGCAGCCAAGATCGACTAGCGGGGGAGCAGTACTTC	CASSQDRLAGEQYF
TRBJ2-5	TRBD1	many	TRBV7-3	TGTGCCAGCAGCTTAGGGACAGGGGGAGAGACCCAGTACTTC	CASSLGTGGETQYF
TRBJ2-1	NA	many	TRBV29-1	TGCAGCGTTGATCCCCGGGGGCCCAATGAGCAGTTCTTC	CSVDPRGPNEQFF
TRBJ2-3	TRBD1	many	TRBV6-2/TRBV6-3	TGTGCCAGCAGTTACTCGGTGGGGACAGGAAGCTTTATTTCGACTAGCACAGATACGCAGTATTTT	CASSYSVGTGSFISTSTDTQYF
TRBJ2-2	NA	NA	TRBV7-9	TGTGCCAGCAGCTTAGGTGTCCTAGCGAACACCGGGGAGCTGTTTTTT	CASSLGVLANTGELFF
TRBJ1-2	TRBD1	NA	TRBV9	TGTGCCAGCAGCGTAGATGGGGCAGGGGGCGACGGCTACACCTTC	CASSVDGAGGDGYTF
TRBJ2-1	TRBD1	many	TRBV7-3	TGTGCCAGCAGCAAAACGCCCCCAGGGGGACCGCCTATTCGGGACAATGAGCAGTTCTTC	CASSKTPPGGPPIRDNEQFF
TRBJ2-3	NA	NA	TRBV3-1	TGTGCCAGCAGCCATGAGGTGACTCCTAGCACAGATACGCAGTATTTT	CASSHEVTPSTDTQYF
TRBJ2-1	NA	many	TRBV28	TGTGCCAGCAGTCTACTTCCGACAGCCTACAATGAGCAGTTCTTC	CASSLLPTAYNEQFF
TRBJ2-1	NA	many	TRBV18	TGTGCCAGCTCACCACCTTACCAGAAAGTACACAATGAGCAGTTCTTC	CASSPPYQKVHNEQFF
TRBJ2-1	TRBD1	many	TRBV7-9	TGTGCCAGCAGCGAATCGCGGTGGGGACAGGCATACAATGAGCAGTTCTTC	CASSESRWGQAYNEQFF
TRBJ2-3	NA	few	TRBV5-1	TGCGCCAGCAGCTTGGTAGGGGTGGCAGATACGCAGTATTTT	CASSLVGVADTQYF
TRBJ1-5	NA	NA	TRBV5-5	TGTGCCAGCAGCTCCGGCCTGGCCAGGGAAGGCAATCAGCCCCAGCATTTT	CASSSGLAREGNQPQHF
TRBJ1-6	TRBD1	many	TRBV20-1	TGCAGTGCTCCGGGACAGAATAATTCACCCCTCCACTTT	CSAPGQNNSPLHF
TRBJ1-5	NA	many	TRBV7-8	TGTGCCAGCAGCTCCAGGGTAACGGGCAATCAGCCCCAGCATTTT	CASSSRVTGNQPQHF